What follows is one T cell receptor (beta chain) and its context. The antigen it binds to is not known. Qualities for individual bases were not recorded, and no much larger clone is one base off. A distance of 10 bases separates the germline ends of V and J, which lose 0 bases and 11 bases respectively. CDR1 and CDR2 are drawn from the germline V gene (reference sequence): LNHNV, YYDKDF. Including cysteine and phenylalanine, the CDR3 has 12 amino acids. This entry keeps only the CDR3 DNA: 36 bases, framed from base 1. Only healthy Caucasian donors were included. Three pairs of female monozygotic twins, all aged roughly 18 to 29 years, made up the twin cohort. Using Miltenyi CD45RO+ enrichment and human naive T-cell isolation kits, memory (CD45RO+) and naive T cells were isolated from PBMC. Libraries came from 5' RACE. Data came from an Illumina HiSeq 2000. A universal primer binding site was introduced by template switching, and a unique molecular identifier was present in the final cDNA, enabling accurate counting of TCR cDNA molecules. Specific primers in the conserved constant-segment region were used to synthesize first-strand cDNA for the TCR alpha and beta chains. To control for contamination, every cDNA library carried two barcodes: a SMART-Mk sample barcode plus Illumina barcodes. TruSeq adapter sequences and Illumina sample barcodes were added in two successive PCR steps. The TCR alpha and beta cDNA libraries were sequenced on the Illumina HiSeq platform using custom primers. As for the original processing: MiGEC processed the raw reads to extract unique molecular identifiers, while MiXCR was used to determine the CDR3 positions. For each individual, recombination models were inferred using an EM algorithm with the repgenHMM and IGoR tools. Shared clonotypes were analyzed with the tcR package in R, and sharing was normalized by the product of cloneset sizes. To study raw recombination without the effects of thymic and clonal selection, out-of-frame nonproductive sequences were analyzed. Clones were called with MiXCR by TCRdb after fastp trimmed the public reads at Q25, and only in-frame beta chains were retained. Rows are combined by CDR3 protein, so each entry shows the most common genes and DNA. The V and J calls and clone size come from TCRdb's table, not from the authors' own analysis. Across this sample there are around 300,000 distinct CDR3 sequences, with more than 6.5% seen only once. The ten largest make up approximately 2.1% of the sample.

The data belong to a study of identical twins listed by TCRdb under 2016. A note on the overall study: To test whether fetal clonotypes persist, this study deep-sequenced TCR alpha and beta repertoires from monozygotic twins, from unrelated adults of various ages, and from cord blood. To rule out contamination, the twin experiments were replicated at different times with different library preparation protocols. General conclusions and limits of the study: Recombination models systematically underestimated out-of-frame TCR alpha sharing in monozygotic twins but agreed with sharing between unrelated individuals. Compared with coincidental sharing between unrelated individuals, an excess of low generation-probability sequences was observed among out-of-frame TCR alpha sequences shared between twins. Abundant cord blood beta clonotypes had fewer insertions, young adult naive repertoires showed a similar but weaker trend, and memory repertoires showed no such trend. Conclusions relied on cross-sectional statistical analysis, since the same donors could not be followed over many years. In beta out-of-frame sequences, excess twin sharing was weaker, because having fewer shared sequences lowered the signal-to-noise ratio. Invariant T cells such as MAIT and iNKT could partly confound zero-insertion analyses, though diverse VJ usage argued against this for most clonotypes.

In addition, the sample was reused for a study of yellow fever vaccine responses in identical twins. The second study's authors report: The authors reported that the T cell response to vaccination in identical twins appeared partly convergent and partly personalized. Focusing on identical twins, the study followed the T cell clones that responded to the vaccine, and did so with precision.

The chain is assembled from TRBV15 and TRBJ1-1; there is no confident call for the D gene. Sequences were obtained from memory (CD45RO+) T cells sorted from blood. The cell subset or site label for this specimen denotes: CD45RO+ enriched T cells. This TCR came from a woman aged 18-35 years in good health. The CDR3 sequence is CATSRDRAKAFF. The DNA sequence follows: TGTGCCACCAGCAGAGATCGGGCTAAGGCTTTCTTT.